This T cell receptor beta chain was captured in a study of blood T cell repertoires in COVID-19. The V and J ends lost 5 bases and 2 bases respectively, with 9 bases between them. This CDR3 is built from 13 residues. The protocol was immunoSEQ multiplex PCR, while the TCRdb copy is restricted to in-frame clones and leaves out a portion. This sample has some 77,000 clones, with roughly 80% found just once. Sequences were obtained from peripheral blood. The chain employs TRBV12-3 or TRBV12-4 and TRBJ1-2; D may be TRBD1 (5 bases). The source is a man aged 70 or older with acute or convalescent COVID-19. The CDR3: CASSPQGNYGYTF. The CDR3 bases are TGTGCCAGCAGTCCTCAGGGAAACTATGGCTACACCTTC.